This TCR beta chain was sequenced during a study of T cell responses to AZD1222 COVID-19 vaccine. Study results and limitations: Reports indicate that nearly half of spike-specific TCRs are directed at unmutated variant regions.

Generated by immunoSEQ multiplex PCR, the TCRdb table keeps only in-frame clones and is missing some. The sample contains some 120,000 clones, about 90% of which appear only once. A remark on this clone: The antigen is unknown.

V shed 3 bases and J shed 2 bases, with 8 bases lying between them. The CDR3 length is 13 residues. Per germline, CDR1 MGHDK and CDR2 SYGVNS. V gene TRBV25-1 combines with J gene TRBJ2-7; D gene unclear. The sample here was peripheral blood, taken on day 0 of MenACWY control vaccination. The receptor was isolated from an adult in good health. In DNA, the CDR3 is TGTGCCAGCAGTGACGCGACGGCCTACGAGCAGTACTTC. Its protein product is CASSDATAYEQYF.